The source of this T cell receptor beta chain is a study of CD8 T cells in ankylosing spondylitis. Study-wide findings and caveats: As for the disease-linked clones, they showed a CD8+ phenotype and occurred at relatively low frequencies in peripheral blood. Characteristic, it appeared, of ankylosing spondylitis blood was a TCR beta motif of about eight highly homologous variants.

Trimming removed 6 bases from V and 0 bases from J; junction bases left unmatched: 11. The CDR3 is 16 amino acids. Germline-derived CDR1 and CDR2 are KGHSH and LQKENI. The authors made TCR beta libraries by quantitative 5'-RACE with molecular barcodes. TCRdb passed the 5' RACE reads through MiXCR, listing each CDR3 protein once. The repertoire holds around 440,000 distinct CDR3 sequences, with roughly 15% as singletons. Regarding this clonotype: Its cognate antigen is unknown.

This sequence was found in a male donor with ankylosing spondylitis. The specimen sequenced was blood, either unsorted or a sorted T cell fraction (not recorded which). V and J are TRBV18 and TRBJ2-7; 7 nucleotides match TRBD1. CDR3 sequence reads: CASSPRQGSSSYEQYF. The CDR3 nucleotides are TGTGCCAGCTCGCCTCGACAGGGATCGAGCTCCTACGAGCAGTACTTC.